The sequence of this T cell receptor beta chain was determined in a study of sequential checkpoint blockade in melanoma. Study in general: Both treatment sequences were followed by maintenance nivolumab.

Stated treatment: randomized to nivolumab then ipilimumab (arm A) or the reverse (arm B). No patient had prior DNA-damaging chemotherapy. Some clones are missing from TCRdb's copy, which holds only in-frame ones; the method was immunoSEQ multiplex PCR. Here the sample spans about 17,000 clones, more than 65% being singletons. CDR3 length: 16 residues. Germline CDR1 is SGHVS and CDR2 is FQNEAQ. V was pared by 1 base and J by 8 bases, with 18 bases between. The source of this sequence is a human donor with melanoma. The chain combines TRBV7-8 with TRBJ2-1; tentative D call: TRBD2 (6 bases). The material sequenced was CD8+ T cells sorted from blood (inferred from file names), taken from a patient given nivolumab and ipilimumab in sequence. The CDR3 protein is CASSLGAGRAWDEQFF. The DNA of the CDR3 is TGTGCCAGCAGCTTAGGGGCGGGACGAGCTTGGGATGAGCAGTTCTTC.